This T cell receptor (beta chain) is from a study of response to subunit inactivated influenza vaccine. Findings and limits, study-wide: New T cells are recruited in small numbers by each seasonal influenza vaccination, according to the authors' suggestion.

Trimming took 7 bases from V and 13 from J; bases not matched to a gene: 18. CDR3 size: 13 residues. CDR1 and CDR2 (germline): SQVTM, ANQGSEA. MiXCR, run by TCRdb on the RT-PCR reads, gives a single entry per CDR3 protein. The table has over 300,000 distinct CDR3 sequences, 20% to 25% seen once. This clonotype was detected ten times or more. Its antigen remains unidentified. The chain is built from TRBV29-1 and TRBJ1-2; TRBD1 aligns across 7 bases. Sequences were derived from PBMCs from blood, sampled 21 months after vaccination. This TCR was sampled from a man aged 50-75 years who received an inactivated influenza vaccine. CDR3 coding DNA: TGCAGCGAAGGACAGGCTGGGTCCGGGGCTCTCACCTTC. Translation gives CSEGQAGSGALTF.